This TCR beta chain was profiled in a study of blood T cell repertoires in COVID-19. As for the study in general: Researchers got acute and convalescent COVID-19 samples from the United States, Italy and Spain.

Living in about two dozen US areas, the participants were between roughly 18 and 90 years of age. Germline assignment: CDR1 GTSNPN and CDR2 SVGIG (reference sequence). Trimming pared 0 bases from V and 5 bases from J, leaving 4 bases between. The CDR3 contains 12 residues. In the source study's methods: Amplification with reference gene primers provided the estimates of nucleated cell counts. Clones were read by immunoSEQ multiplex PCR, and TCRdb kept only the in-frame ones, dropping some. For V, J and clone size, that table is used; D and trimming come from the DNA. This sample has approximately 200,000 clones, with roughly 82% found just once.

V is TRBV30 and J is TRBJ2-2; D gene unclear. The sequence was obtained from a man aged 40-50 years who had recovered from COVID-19. The sample comprised PBMCs or T cells enriched from blood (not recorded which). The CDR3 spells CAWSVLTGELFF. The CDR3 bases are TGTGCCTGGAGTGTCCTAACCGGGGAGCTGTTTTTT.